A selection of T cell receptor beta chains follows, all from one sample in a study of cytomegalovirus exposure and HLA in healthy donors. Data came from immunoSEQ multiplex PCR; TCRdb stores just in-frame clones and leaves some out. Counted here are 150,000 or so clones, 60% to 75% occurring once; the ten biggest clones make up more than 6.5%. The sample taken for sequencing was PBMCs. The source of these receptors is a man aged 25 to 40 in good health and CMV-seronegative. Each CDR3 is given with its conserved first and last residue. Fields, in order: clone size, V gene, D gene, J gene, CDR3 protein, CDR3 DNA. The D gene is left open where the match is weak. Rows give clone size only sometimes, using once, few, many, or a class for an expanded clone.

size: NA; V: TRBV6-1; D: TRBD1; J: TRBJ1-1; CDR3: CASPRQGAATEAFF; DNA: TGTGCCAGCCCACGACAGGGGGCAGCCACTGAAGCTTTCTTT
size: NA; V: TRBV7-9; D: NA; J: TRBJ2-7; CDR3: CASSSPGGLSYEQYF; DNA: TGTGCCAGCAGCTCTCCTGGGGGCCTCTCCTACGAGCAGTACTTC
size: NA; V: TRBV4-2; D: NA; J: TRBJ1-6; CDR3: CASSQVDAGNSPLHF; DNA: TGTGCCAGCAGCCAAGTAGACGCAGGGAATTCACCCCTCCACTTT
size: once; V: TRBV5-6; D: TRBD2; J: TRBJ2-1; CDR3: CASSSGLFNNEQFF; DNA: TGTGCCAGCAGTAGCGGGTTGTTTAACAATGAGCAGTTCTTC
size: NA; V: TRBV18; D: TRBD1; J: TRBJ1-4; CDR3: CASSPTGVNEKLFF; DNA: TGTGCCAGCTCCCCGACAGGGGTGAATGAAAAACTGTTTTTT
size: NA; V: TRBV7-2; D: NA; J: TRBJ2-7; CDR3: CASSFSSYEQYF; DNA: TGTGCCAGCAGCTTTAGCTCCTACGAGCAGTACTTC
size: NA; V: TRBV19; D: TRBD1; J: TRBJ1-4; CDR3: CASTQTGHPTNEKLFF; DNA: TGTGCCAGTACCCAGACAGGGCACCCAACTAATGAAAAACTGTTTTTT
size: few; V: TRBV19; D: NA; J: TRBJ2-3; CDR3: CATGTSSSTDTQYF; DNA: TGTGCCACCGGGACATCCTCTAGCACAGATACGCAGTATTTT
size: NA; V: TRBV7-2; D: NA; J: TRBJ2-3; CDR3: CASSPGTYTDTQYF; DNA: TGTGCCAGCAGCCCCGGGACTTACACAGATACGCAGTATTTT
size: NA; V: TRBV5-1; D: TRBD1; J: TRBJ1-4; CDR3: CASSPLGQGALEKLFF; DNA: TGCGCCAGCAGCCCACTAGGACAGGGGGCTCTTGAAAAACTGTTTTTT
size: NA; V: TRBV19; D: NA; J: TRBJ1-1; CDR3: CASSIVQGYTEAFF; DNA: TGTGCCAGTAGTATTGTGCAGGGGTACACTGAAGCTTTCTTT
size: NA; V: TRBV18; D: TRBD1; J: TRBJ1-1; CDR3: CASSPMTGQPEAFF; DNA: TGTGCCAGCTCACCGATGACAGGGCAACCTGAAGCTTTCTTT
size: once; V: TRBV7-9; D: TRBD1; J: TRBJ2-1; CDR3: CSSIPTGTGSYNEQFF; DNA: TGTTCCAGCATCCCTACCGGGACAGGGAGCTACAATGAGCAGTTCTTC
size: NA; V: TRBV5-1; D: TRBD2; J: TRBJ2-7; CDR3: CASSSMAGGSYEQYF; DNA: TGCGCCAGCAGCTCTATGGCGGGAGGCTCCTACGAGCAGTACTTC
size: once; V: TRBV7-6; D: NA; J: TRBJ2-7; CDR3: CASSLVAGAESYEQYF; DNA: TGTGCCAGCAGCTTAGTGGCAGGGGCCGAGTCTTACGAGCAGTACTTC
size: NA; V: TRBV7-9; D: NA; J: TRBJ2-2; CDR3: CASSQVQRAGGELFF; DNA: TGTGCCAGCAGCCAAGTTCAAAGGGCGGGCGGGGAGCTGTTTTTT
size: NA; V: TRBV30; D: TRBD1; J: TRBJ2-7; CDR3: CAWSAGTGAYEQYF; DNA: TGTGCCTGGAGTGCCGGGACAGGGGCCTACGAGCAGTACTTC
size: NA; V: TRBV5-4; D: TRBD2; J: TRBJ2-7; CDR3: CASSLEGTSGYEQYF; DNA: TGTGCCAGCAGCTTGGAGGGGACTAGCGGTTACGAGCAGTACTTC
size: NA; V: TRBV15; D: TRBD2; J: TRBJ2-3; CDR3: CATSSVAGYSTDPQYF; DNA: TGTGCCACCAGCTCTGTAGCGGGGTACAGCACAGATCCGCAGTATTTT
size: NA; V: TRBV5-1; D: TRBD1; J: TRBJ1-3; CDR3: CASSSDRISGNTIYF; DNA: TGCGCCAGCAGTTCGGACAGGATCTCTGGAAACACCATATATTTT
size: NA; V: TRBV28; D: NA; J: TRBJ1-2; CDR3: CASSDPRNYGYTF; DNA: TGTGCCAGCAGTGATCCACGGAACTATGGCTACACCTTC
size: NA; V: TRBV28; D: NA; J: TRBJ2-7; CDR3: CASSSQVDHEQYF; DNA: TGTGCCAGCAGTTCACAGGTGGACCACGAGCAGTACTTC
size: few; V: TRBV6-1; D: NA; J: TRBJ2-2; CDR3: CASNEGGGGTGELFF; DNA: TGTGCCAGCAACGAGGGAGGAGGAGGAACCGGGGAGCTGTTTTTT
size: NA; V: TRBV7-9; D: TRBD1; J: TRBJ1-3; CDR3: CASSLEGTGVNTIYF; DNA: TGTGCCAGCAGCTTAGAGGGGACAGGGGTCAACACCATATATTTT
size: NA; V: TRBV11-2; D: NA; J: TRBJ2-2; CDR3: CASSSPQYSPNTGELFF; DNA: TGTGCCAGCAGCTCGCCACAGTACAGTCCGAACACCGGGGAGCTGTTTTTT
size: NA; V: TRBV4-1; D: TRBD2; J: TRBJ2-1; CDR3: CASSQALAGGVVQFF; DNA: TGCGCCAGCAGCCAGGCCCTAGCGGGGGGCGTTGTGCAGTTCTTC
size: NA; V: TRBV6-5; D: NA; J: TRBJ1-4; CDR3: CASSRTAAFNEKLFF; DNA: TGTGCCAGCAGTCGGACAGCGGCTTTTAATGAAAAACTGTTTTTT
size: NA; V: TRBV5-5; D: NA; J: TRBJ1-4; CDR3: CASSLDQNNEKLFF; DNA: TGTGCCAGCAGCTTGGATCAGAATAATGAAAAACTGTTTTTT
size: NA; V: TRBV28; D: TRBD1; J: TRBJ2-7; CDR3: CATEMPGQGAYEQYF; DNA: TGTGCCACCGAAATGCCGGGACAGGGGGCATACGAGCAGTACTTC
size: NA; V: TRBV28; D: NA; J: TRBJ1-4; CDR3: CASSSLGGLGPNEKLFF; DNA: TGTGCCAGCAGTTCCCTCGGGGGACTGGGCCCTAATGAAAAACTGTTTTTT
size: NA; V: TRBV6-5; D: NA; J: TRBJ1-2; CDR3: CALGSPGGYGYTF; DNA: TGCGCCCTGGGATCCCCGGGAGGCTATGGCTACACCTTC
size: few; V: TRBV5-1; D: TRBD2; J: TRBJ2-1; CDR3: CASSLFTSGGNEQFF; DNA: TGCGCCAGCAGCTTGTTCACTAGCGGCGGGAATGAGCAGTTCTTC
size: few; V: TRBV4-1; D: TRBD1; J: TRBJ1-3; CDR3: CASSQDLRGLYTIYF; DNA: TGCGCCAGCAGCCAAGATCTGAGGGGGCTTTACACCATATATTTT
size: NA; V: TRBV5-1; D: TRBD1; J: TRBJ1-4; CDR3: CASSLSGTGGEKLFF; DNA: TGCGCCAGCAGCTTATCCGGGACAGGCGGTGAAAAACTGTTTTTT
size: few; V: TRBV6-5; D: TRBD1; J: TRBJ2-1; CDR3: CASRTGHNEQFF; DNA: TGTGCCAGCAGGACAGGGCACAATGAGCAGTTCTTC
size: NA; V: TRBV5-5; D: NA; J: TRBJ2-3; CDR3: CASRAGGKQSDTQYF; DNA: TGTGCCAGCAGGGCTGGCGGGAAGCAGTCAGATACGCAGTATTTT
size: few; V: TRBV6-5; D: TRBD1; J: TRBJ2-7; CDR3: CASTGTGLHEQYF; DNA: TGTGCCAGCACCGGGACAGGGCTGCACGAGCAGTACTTC
size: NA; V: TRBV18; D: TRBD2; J: TRBJ2-1; CDR3: CASSPTSAHNEQFF; DNA: TGTGCCAGCTCACCGACTAGCGCACACAATGAGCAGTTCTTC
size: once; V: TRBV6-5; D: NA; J: TRBJ2-2; CDR3: CASSSIGGTGELFF; DNA: TGTGCCAGCAGTTCCATCGGGGGGACAGGGGAGCTGTTTTTT
size: NA; V: TRBV6-5; D: NA; J: TRBJ2-7; CDR3: CASSLPDPAGEQYF; DNA: TGTGCCAGCAGCCTTCCGGACCCGGCAGGGGAGCAGTACTTC